This T cell receptor beta chain was documented in a study of blood T cell repertoires in COVID-19 (dated by TCRdb to the early 2020s). General notes on the study: Samples covering the acute and convalescent phases of COVID-19 were provided by collaborators in the United States, Italy and Spain. The material from the prospective study consisted of cDNA or gDNA derived from T cells, B-cell-depleted T cells, or PBMCs. Subjects who had been exposed to COVID-19, were actively infected with it, or had recovered from it provided the deeply sampled blood TCRbeta repertoires that made up the dataset. The repertoires were released in a freely available public database meant as a resource for research on the immune response to SARS-CoV-2. Samples came from the ongoing ImmuneRACE study (first 160 participants) plus 1,254 subjects from 6 global collaborators. A de-identified subject ID, COVID-19 status, age in years and sex were almost always included in the sample metadata. Where HLA class I and class II types were available, the types were taken from metadata supplied by the sample provider, not from assay-based typing. General study outcomes and caveats: How much clinical and demographic metadata was included differed by source and by participant, and the metadata was provided uncurated.

Participants in the prospective study were aged about 18 to 100 years, lived in some 24 United States geographic areas, and enrolled through a virtual design. Cohort assignment in the prospective study relied on participant-reported clinical history from a screening survey and a study questionnaire. ImmuneRACE Cohort 3 recovered participants were defined by two consecutive negative NP/OP PCR tests, healthcare professional clearance, or symptom resolution. Mobile phlebotomists in the prospective study collected whole blood, serum and a nasopharyngeal or oropharyngeal swab from every participant. Additional blood draws and questionnaires over a roughly two-month period could optionally be provided by prospective study participants. Before DNA extraction, prospective study blood samples were shipped either frozen or at room temperature. TCRbeta CDR3 regions were amplified from genomic DNA using the immunoSEQ Assay, a bias-controlled multiplex PCR. Per the original workflow: The number of nucleated cells in each sample was estimated by amplification of reference gene primers within the assay. Sequence reads were collapsed and filtered to measure the absolute abundance of every unique TCRbeta CDR3 rearrangement. For each sample, productive Simpson clonality was calculated by taking the square root of Simpson's diversity index across productive rearrangements. Sourced from immuneACCESS, this table was stored by TCRdb with only in-frame sequences that have V and J called. A share of the clones is absent; for the studies checked, an unresolved V gene accounts for under half, and the remainder has no known explanation. The V and J calls and the clone size are those of that table, but D and trimming were determined from the DNA. This sample comprises fewer than 400,000 clones, under 95% of them detected only once. The ten biggest clones cover approximately 18% of the sample.

The CDR3, from cysteine to phenylalanine, totals 13 residues. The CDR3 DNA has 39 bases and is translated from base 1. The junction shows trimming of 4 bases on V and 4 bases on J, plus 13 bases between the germline ends. CDR1 and CDR2 are read off the germline V gene as SQVTM and ANQGSEA. About this clone itself: The antigen it recognizes is unknown. No quality values exist for individual bases; no much larger clone is one base distant.

The TCR was taken from a woman in her twenties or thirties who had recovered from COVID-19. The rearrangement joined TRBV29-1 to TRBJ2-5; the D segment could be TRBD1, given 5 matching bases. The sequencing sample was made of PBMCs or T cells enriched from blood (not recorded which). The encoded CDR3 is CSVANRLSETQYF. DNA sequence: TGCAGCGTTGCGAACAGGCTATCAGAGACCCAGTACTTC.